The 11 T cell receptor beta chains presented below share a single source sample, sequenced in a study of regulatory T cells in long-lasting Graves disease. Researchers made TCR beta libraries by using iRepertoire HTBI primers and running Arm-PCR on CDR3 regions. Using its own MiXCR run on the multiplex PCR reads, TCRdb lists one record per CDR3 protein. This table has 400,000 to 650,000 distinct CDR3 sequences, more than 15% appearing once. Noted time point: newly diagnosed GD, antithyroid drugs for less than 3 months. PBMC-extracted RNA yielded the TCR library. In addition, the sample was reused for a study of T cells in Graves' hyperthyroidism and ophthalmopathy.

The starting material was peripheral blood mononuclear cells (PBMCs), obtained at new diagnosis, from a patient treated with antithyroid drugs. The receptors shown here come from a woman aged 40 to 65 with Graves disease.

This clonotype was counted ten times or more. This CDR3 reads CASSRPNTGELFF. As DNA, the CDR3 is TGTGCCAGCAGCAGACCTAACACCGGGGAGCTGTTTTTT. The rearrangement joins TRBV28 to TRBJ2-2; D gene ambiguous. The V end was cut by 6 bases, the J end by 2 bases, with 7 bases between. Germline CDR1 reads MDHEN; CDR2 reads SYDVKM. The CDR3 is 13 residues long.

This clonotype turned up a few times. The rearrangement joins TRBV10-2 to TRBJ2-5; D call uncertain. CDR3 length: 15 amino acids. Per the germline V gene, CDR1 is WSHSY and CDR2 is SAAADI. Trimming took 6 bases from V and 7 from J, leaving 21 bases between them. The chain's CDR3 is CASSDTGRAKGTQYF. The CDR3 bases are TGCGCCAGCAGCGATACCGGACGTGCCAAGGGGACCCAGTACTTC.

About this clonotype: A much larger clonotype is one base distant, so this may be a read error. The chain carries TRBV20-1 and TRBJ1-6; D gene unclear. CDR1 DFQATT and CDR2 SNEGSKA come from the germline V gene (reference sequence). The CDR3 has 14 amino acids. V was pared by 6 bases and J by 9 bases, with 18 bases between. The CDR3 region is CSAPDRTPTSPLHF. The CDR3 DNA is TGCAGTGCCCCTGATCGAACACCTACTTCACCCCTCCACTTT.

This clonotype came up many times. This chain connects TRBV28 to TRBJ2-1; D possibly corresponds to TRBD1 (5 bases). Germline loops: CDR1 MDHEN, CDR2 SYDVKM. V was pared by 3 bases and J by 3 bases, with 15 bases between. The CDR3 totals 16 residues. CDR3 sequence reads: CASSFISGLFYNEQFF. Here the CDR3 DNA reads TGTGCCAGCAGTTTTATATCAGGGCTATTCTACAATGAGCAGTTCTTC.

The CDR3 DNA reads TGTGCCAGTACCGGGACCTCAAATTCACCCCTCCACTTT. As protein: CASTGTSNSPLHF. The rearrangement links TRBV14 to TRBJ1-6; a possible D gene is TRBD1 (5 bases). Trimming left V 9 bases short and J 7 bases short, with 13 bases between. Germline values: CDR1 SGHDN, CDR2 FVKESK. The CDR3 runs to 13 residues.

This clonotype was picked up many times. One end of the junction is discordant with germline, which a read error may explain. The chain couples TRBV12-3 or TRBV12-4 to TRBJ2-5; D assignment may be TRBD1 or TRBD2 (5 bases each). The CDR3 spans 14 residues. The CDR3 DNA follows: TGTGCCAGCAGTTTAGGGGCGGGCCGAGGATCACAGGCCTTC. Its translation is CASSLGAGRGSQAF.

The CDR3 loop is CASSLKDSQETQYF. In DNA form, the CDR3 reads TGCGCCAGCAGCTTGAAGGACAGCCAAGAGACCCAGTACTTC. J is TRBJ2-5 and V is TRBV5-1, with a weak D call TRBD1 (6 bases). The CDR3 spans 14 residues. Germline V gene data show CDR1 as SGHRS and CDR2 as YFSETQ. Deletions cut 1 base from V and 1 base from J, with 8 bases between.

This clonotype was seen repeatedly, ten times or more. The CDR3 spells CASRGGRADTQYF. The CDR3 bases are TGTGCCAGTAGAGGAGGAAGAGCAGATACGCAGTATTTT. The rearrangement joins TRBV19 to TRBJ2-3; D possibly corresponds to TRBD2 (5 bases). The CDR3 covers 13 residues. Trimming took 6 bases from V and 4 from J, leaving 11 bases between them. CDR1 and CDR2 from the germline V gene are LNHDA and SQIVND (reference sequence).

Concerning this clonotype: At one end the junction does not follow the germline gene, possibly because of a read error. The rearrangement uses TRBV20-1 and TRBJ2-1; D is possibly TRBD1 (5 bases). Germline V gene lookup returns CDR1 DFQATT and CDR2 SNEGSKA (reference sequence). The CDR3 spans 15 residues. The CDR3 spells CGARARVGSYNEQFF. DNA of the CDR3: TGCGGTGCTAGAGCCAGGGTTGGGTCCTACAATGAGCAGTTCTTC.

This clonotype was observed a few times. The chain is built from TRBV6-2 or TRBV6-3 and TRBJ2-5, with 11 bases fitting TRBD1. J lost 5 bases, V lost 2 bases, and 4 bases had no gene match. Germline assignment: CDR1 MNHEY and CDR2 SVGEGT. This CDR3 is 15 amino acids long. The CDR3 sequence is CASSYGTGGAETQYF. The DNA for the CDR3 is TGTGCCAGCAGTTACGGGACAGGGGGGGCGGAGACCCAGTACTTC.

Points on this clonotype: With a much larger clone just one base away, this may be a read error. Here the CDR3 omits its conserved ending phenylalanine or tryptophan, so a read error is the likely source. The V call is TRBV11-2, the J call TRBJ1-1; possible D gene TRBD1, 5 bases. This CDR3 has 12 amino acids. Germline assignment: CDR1 SGHAT and CDR2 FQNNGV. V was cut by 5 bases and J by 8 bases, with 12 bases left in between. CDR3 region: CASSQGGDEAFL. In nucleotides, the CDR3 is TGTGCCAGCAGCCAAGGTGGGGACGAAGCTTTCCTT.